This TCR beta chain was sequenced for a study of blood T cell repertoires in COVID-19. CDR1 is MNHEY, CDR2 SMNVEV, per germline (reference sequence). The V gene lost 0 bases and the J gene lost 0 bases, with 10 bases spanning the gap. The CDR3 runs 16 residues. Profiled with immunoSEQ multiplex PCR; TCRdb holds only in-frame clones, not every one. The repertoire consists of about 310,000 clones, with roughly 86% occurring once and the leading ten covering over 8.5%. The receptor's source is a woman aged 30 to 39 who had recovered from COVID-19. The gene calls are TRBV27 and TRBJ2-3, with a possible D match to TRBD2 (6 bases). The sequencing input was PBMCs or T cells enriched from blood (not recorded which). The CDR3 DNA sequence: TGTGCCAGCAGTTTATCGCTAGCGTCTAGCACAGATACGCAGTATTTT. It translates to CASSLSLASSTDTQYF.